Below are 25 T cell receptor beta chains sequenced from a single sample in a study of blood T cells in healthy people across ages. With a J-beta primer mix and a sample-barcoded 5' primer, a second PCR ran about 7 to 12 cycles. TCRdb re-derived calls from the 5' RACE reads in MiXCR, one entry per CDR3 protein. Here the sample spans 1.5 million to 2 million distinct CDR3 sequences, 30% to 40% being singletons. Sequenced material: blood. The receptors were gathered from a woman in her twenties or thirties in good health.

The chain links TRBV28 to TRBJ2-7; D not resolved. This CDR3 spans 13 amino acids. V was pared by 7 bases and J by 0 bases, with 10 bases between. Germline V lookup: CDR1 MDHEN, CDR2 SYDVKM. The CDR3 DNA sequence: TGTGCCAGCAAAACTACACCCTCCTACGAGCAGTACTTC. Protein sequence: CASKTTPSYEQYF.

V is TRBV7-9 and J is TRBJ1-5; tentatively, D is TRBD1 (5 bases). CDR1 is SEHNR and CDR2 is FQNEAQ in the germline V gene (reference sequence). The CDR3 spans 14 residues. V lost 6 bases and J lost 2, with 11 bases in between. The CDR3 here is CASSGEQGNQPQHF. CDR3 sequence (DNA): TGTGCCAGCAGTGGGGAACAGGGCAATCAGCCCCAGCATTTT.

This clonotype was seen only a few times. The chain employs TRBV20-1 and TRBJ1-6; 9 nucleotides line up with TRBD1. The germline gives CDR1 DFQATT, CDR2 SNEGSKA (reference sequence). The CDR3 length is 14 residues. Trimming removed 5 bases from V and 11 bases from J; junction bases left unmatched: 10. The CDR3 DNA reads TGCAGTGCTTTACCGGGACAGGGACCTCCACCCCTCCACTTT. Protein sequence: CSALPGQGPPPLHF.

The chain combines TRBV9 with TRBJ2-3, with D possibly being TRBD1 or TRBD2 (5 bases each). This CDR3 is built from 17 residues. With 0 bases removed from V and 1 base from J, the gap between germline ends came to 15 bases. CDR1 is SGDLS, CDR2 YYNGEE, per germline. In DNA form, the CDR3 reads TGTGCCAGCAGCGTAGAATTGTTGGGGCGGGGCACAGATACGCAGTATTTT. Translation: CASSVELLGRGTDTQYF. The variable domain in full, completed from reference TRBV9 and TRBJ2-3, reads DSGVTQTPKHLITATGQRVTLRCSPRSGDLSVYWYQQSLDQGLQFLIQYYNGEERAKGNILERFSAQQFPDLHSELNLSSLELGDSALYFCASSVELLGRGTDTQYFGPGTRLTVL.

The rearrangement joins TRBV6-6 to TRBJ2-1, with 7 positions matching TRBD1. The length of the CDR3 is 14 residues. V was pared by 8 bases and J by 0 bases, with 4 bases of the junction left unmatched. Germline CDR1 and CDR2: MNHNY and SVGAGI (reference sequence). CDR3 DNA sequence: TGTGCCAGCGGGGGACAGAGCTCCTACAATGAGCAGTTCTTC. This translates into CASGGQSSYNEQFF.

The chain joins TRBV10-1 to TRBJ2-3, with 15 bases fitting TRBD2. The germline V gene encodes CDR1 WNHNN and CDR2 SYGVQD (reference sequence). J lost 13 bases, V lost 6 bases, and 5 bases had no gene match. The CDR3 is 13 residues long. In DNA, the CDR3 is TGCGCCAGCAGGGGGACTAGCGGGGGGCCGAAGTATTTT. It translates to CASRGTSGGPKYF.

The chain links TRBV15 to TRBJ2-7; maybe TRBD2 (5 bases). Per germline, CDR1 LNHNV and CDR2 YYDKDF (reference sequence). Between the trimmed V and J ends, which lost 6 bases and 3 bases, there was a span of 15 bases. The CDR3 totals 14 residues. Written as DNA, the CDR3 is TGTGCCACCAGGTCCGGGATCCCGATCTACGAGCAGTACTTC. This gives the protein CATRSGIPIYEQYF.

This chain connects TRBV30 to TRBJ1-1; weak D call: TRBD1 (6 bases). V lost 3 bases to trimming and J lost 5 bases, with 10 bases between them. Germline lookup yields CDR1 GTSNPN and CDR2 SVGIG (reference sequence). This CDR3 is 12 amino acids long. The CDR3, as DNA: TGTGCCTGGAGCAGGAGGGGGACTGAAGCTTTCTTT. Its protein is CAWSRRGTEAFF.

V and J are TRBV7-3 and TRBJ2-5; D possibly corresponds to TRBD2 (6 bases). The CDR3 is 15 residues long. Trimming shortened V by 7 bases and J by 6 bases, and 21 bases separated the two germline ends. Germline CDR1 SGHTA, CDR2 FQGTGA. DNA of the CDR3: TGTGCCAGCACCCTGCTCGGCGGGGAGTCTCAGACCCAGTACTTC. It encodes CASTLLGGESQTQYF. The full variable domain, completed using reference TRBV7-3 and TRBJ2-5, is GAGVSQTPSNKVTEKGKYVELRCDPISGHTALYWYRQSLGQGPEFLIYFQGTGAADDSGLPNDRFFAVRPEGSVSTLKIQRTERGDSAVYLCASTLLGGESQTQYFGPGTRLLVL.

This sequence joins TRBV12-3 or TRBV12-4 and TRBJ1-1; D unclear. This CDR3 comprises 13 residues. V shed 3 bases and J shed 4 bases, with 9 bases lying between them. CDR3 loop: CASSFQLITEAFF. The CDR3 DNA sequence: TGTGCCAGCAGTTTTCAGTTGATCACTGAAGCTTTCTTT.

The chain joins TRBV28 to TRBJ2-4, with 7 nucleotides matching TRBD2. The DNA end lines up better with TRBJ2-7; the J call may be wrong. The CDR3 totals 15 residues. Germline CDR1 is MDHEN and CDR2 is SYDVKM. CDR3: CASSPGAGVHYEQYF. As DNA, the CDR3 is TGTGCCAGCAGTCCCGGGGCGGGAGTCCACTACGAGCAGTACTTC.

This clonotype was counted only a few times. The chain couples TRBV29-1 to TRBJ1-4, with 7 bases that match TRBD1. V gave up 2 bases and J gave up 7 bases; unmatched junction bases: 4. Germline-derived CDR1 and CDR2 are SQVTM and ANQGSEA. The CDR3 covers 13 residues. This CDR3 reads CSVESRGTEKLFF. Here the CDR3 DNA reads TGCAGCGTTGAATCCAGGGGGACTGAAAAACTGTTTTTT.

This chain links TRBV6-6 with TRBJ2-7, with D possibly TRBD2 on 6 matching bases. V lost 4 bases and J lost 0, with 16 bases in between. In germline, CDR1 is MNHNY, CDR2 SVGAGI (reference sequence). The CDR3 sequence is 16 residues long. The CDR3 reads CASSSTTGVSSYEQYF. DNA of the CDR3: TGTGCCAGCAGTTCAACGACGGGGGTCAGCTCCTACGAGCAGTACTTC.

About this clonotype: The junction and the germline gene differ at one end; a read error may be behind it. The genes are TRBV6-2 or TRBV6-3 and TRBJ2-3; maybe TRBD1 (6 bases). This CDR3 comprises 16 residues. From germline, CDR1 is MNHEY and CDR2 SVGEGT. The CDR3 nucleotides are TGTGCCAGCAGCCCTATTCCAGGGGACACCACAGATGCGCAGTATTTT. Translating it yields CASSPIPGDTTDAQYF.

In its sample, this clonotype was seen a few times. The chain carries TRBV28 and TRBJ2-7; 7 bases align to TRBD2. Germline assignment: CDR1 MDHEN and CDR2 SYDVKM. V shed 7 bases and J 3 bases; nucleotides not matched to a gene: 9. The CDR3 has 14 residues. Here the CDR3 reads CASTGEGPYYEQYF. The CDR3 nucleotides are TGTGCCAGCACCGGGGAGGGGCCTTACTACGAGCAGTACTTC.

The chain recombines TRBV14 with TRBJ2-5; TRBD1 is a possible D gene (5 bases). CDR3 length: 17 amino acids. The germline V gene has CDR1 SGHDN and CDR2 FVKESK. The V gene lost 2 bases and the J gene lost 2 bases, with 18 bases spanning the gap. CDR3 region: CASSQPAAGFGQETQYF. The CDR3 DNA is TGTGCCAGCAGCCAACCCGCAGCAGGGTTCGGGCAAGAGACCCAGTACTTC.

The gene calls are TRBV2 and TRBJ1-5; 10 bases match TRBD1. The CDR3 length is 18 residues. The V and J ends lost 6 bases and 0 bases, in that order; junction bases with no gene match: 11. Germline CDR1 SNHLY, CDR2 FYNNEI. The CDR3 DNA follows: TGTGCCAGCAGGCGGGGACAGGGGTACCTATATAGCAATCAGCCCCAGCATTTT. The encoded protein is CASRRGQGYLYSNQPQHF.

This clonotype occurred a few times. The chain employs TRBV30 and TRBJ2-3; no clear D. Germline V gives CDR1 GTSNPN, CDR2 SVGIG (reference sequence). Deletions cut 0 bases from V and 6 bases from J, with 10 bases between. The CDR3 spans 13 residues. The chain's CDR3 is CAWSVRLGDTQYF. For the CDR3, the DNA is TGTGCCTGGAGTGTACGGCTAGGGGATACGCAGTATTTT.

V and J are TRBV6-1 and TRBJ1-3, with 9 bases that match TRBD1. Germline V gene data show CDR1 as MNHNS and CDR2 as SASEGT. The CDR3 is 14 amino acids. V lost 6 bases, J lost 2 bases, and 2 bases stayed unmatched. The CDR3 DNA reads TGTGCCAGCAGGACAGGGGGGACTGGAAACACCATATATTTT. It codes for CASRTGGTGNTIYF.

This clonotype appeared many times. This chain connects TRBV6-1 to TRBJ2-7; TRBD1 agrees at 7 bases. Germline CDR1 and CDR2: MNHNS and SASEGT. The CDR3 extends over 14 amino acids. J lost 1 base, V lost 7 bases, and 7 bases had no gene match. DNA of the CDR3: TGTGCCAGCACCTCCGGGACAGATTCCTACGAGCAGTACTTC. Translation: CASTSGTDSYEQYF.

The chain uses TRBV5-1 and TRBJ2-1; possibly TRBD1 for D (6 bases). In germline, CDR1 is SGHRS, CDR2 YFSETQ. The germline V and J ends were trimmed by 6 bases and 7 bases, with 14 bases remaining between them. The CDR3 covers 13 residues. As DNA, the CDR3 is TGCGCCAGCACCTCAGGGGTCTTGAATGAGCAGTTCTTC. Its protein is CASTSGVLNEQFF.

This clonotype was detected a few times. The chain carries TRBV6-5 and TRBJ2-4, with 8 bases aligning to TRBD1. The CDR3 extends over 14 amino acids. Germline V gene lookup returns CDR1 MNHEY and CDR2 SVGAGI. V dropped 6 bases and J dropped 8; count of bases not matched to a gene: 9. CDR3 region: CASRTFDRGDIQYF. The CDR3 nucleotides are TGTGCCAGCAGAACTTTCGACAGGGGAGACATTCAGTACTTC.

This clonotype has more than one count but fewer than ten. This chain connects TRBV10-3 to TRBJ1-2; TRBD1 agrees at 10 bases. Germline CDR1 and CDR2: ENHRY and SYGVKD. J was trimmed by 2 bases and V by 4 bases; bases with no gene match: 4. The CDR3 totals 15 residues. CDR3 nucleotides: TGTGCCATCAGTGCCCGGGACAGGGGCAACTATGGCTACACCTTC. This codes for CAISARDRGNYGYTF.

A single count supports this clonotype. The chain combines TRBV5-1 with TRBJ2-5; 8 nucleotides align to TRBD1. Trimming cost V 4 bases and J 11 bases; bases outside gene matches: 16. CDR1 is SGHRS, CDR2 YFSETQ, per germline. The CDR3 length is 15 residues. The CDR3 bases are TGCGCCAGCAGCCTCGGGACAGGCCGTCAAGGGGAGCAGTACTTC. Translation: CASSLGTGRQGEQYF.

Of note for this clonotype: A single base separates this from a much larger clone, so it may be a read error. This chain joins TRBV7-8 and TRBJ1-5; TRBD1 aligns across 9 bases. This CDR3 spans 14 amino acids. Trimming cost V 4 bases and J 7 bases; bases outside gene matches: 5. In germline, CDR1 is SGHVS, CDR2 FQNEAQ. The CDR3 DNA follows: TGTGCCAGCAGCTCACAGGGGGCCAGACAGCCCCAGCATTTT. Its protein is CASSSQGARQPQHF.